The 14 T cell receptor beta chains below all came from one sample that was sequenced in a study of blood T cell repertoires in COVID-19. TCRdb keeps only in-frame clones here, not all; method: immunoSEQ multiplex PCR. This table has around 200,000 clones, around nine tenths appearing once. The sample consisted of peripheral blood. All receptors derive from a woman between 18 and 29 years old who had recovered from COVID-19.

This sequence joins TRBV7-6 and TRBJ2-3, with 8 bases matching TRBD1. CDR1 is SGHVS and CDR2 is FNYEAQ in the germline V gene. The trim removed 4 bases at V and 0 bases at J, leaving 0 bases unmatched. The CDR3 consists of 14 residues. The CDR3 region has the DNA TGTGCCAGCAGCTGGGACAGGAGCACAGATACGCAGTATTTT. This encodes CASSWDRSTDTQYF.

J is TRBJ1-1 and V is TRBV29-1, with TRBD1 as a possible D gene (5 bases). The germline V gene has CDR1 SQVTM and CDR2 ANQGSEA. This CDR3 has 13 residues. Trimming cost V 4 bases and J 5 bases, with 14 bases left between them. The CDR3 DNA follows: TGCAGCGTTGTCCCAGGGACTGTGACTGAAGCTTTCTTT. This encodes CSVVPGTVTEAFF.

This rearrangement joins TRBV27 to TRBJ1-4; possibly TRBD1 for D (5 bases). The CDR3 is 15 residues long. Trimming cost V 5 bases and J 7 bases, with 17 bases left between them. The V gene's germline CDR1 is MNHEY and CDR2 SMNVEV (reference sequence). The CDR3, as DNA: TGTGCCAGCAGTCCCCGGAGGGGCCAAGGTGAAAAACTGTTTTTT. Its translation: CASSPRRGQGEKLFF.

This clone was found a few times. The rearrangement joins TRBV6-2 or TRBV6-3 to TRBJ2-5; TRBD2 matches 9 bases. The CDR3 spans 13 residues. V was pared by 6 bases and J by 4 bases, with 3 bases of the junction left unmatched. Germline CDR1 is MNHEY and CDR2 is SVGEGT. For the CDR3, the DNA is TGTGCCAGCAGGCCTAGCGGGACAGAGACCCAGTACTTC. Its protein is CASRPSGTETQYF.

The chain uses TRBV29-1 and TRBJ1-5; D remains ambiguous. The germline V gene encodes CDR1 SQVTM and CDR2 ANQGSEA. Trimming cost V 6 bases and J 0 bases, with 15 bases left between them. CDR3 length: 15 amino acids. CDR3 residues: CSVAPYMISNQPQHF. The CDR3 bases are TGCAGCGTCGCCCCTTACATGATTAGCAATCAGCCCCAGCATTTT.

The V gene is TRBV14, the J gene TRBJ2-3; TRBD2 is a possible D gene (6 bases). Germline lookup yields CDR1 SGHDN and CDR2 FVKESK. The CDR3 loop spans 16 amino acids. V lost 4 bases, J lost 5 bases, and 19 bases lay in between. CDR3 nucleotide sequence: TGTGCCAGCAGCCGTATAAGAGGTCGGGAGCAAGATACGCAGTATTTT. Protein: CASSRIRGREQDTQYF.

This chain links TRBV5-1 with TRBJ1-1; 7 bases align to TRBD1. J gave up 1 base and V 0 bases, and 12 bases lay outside the gene matches. CDR1 is SGHRS, CDR2 YFSETQ, per germline. The CDR3 extends over 18 amino acids. In DNA, the CDR3 is TGCGCCAGCAGCTTGGAGCGGCCAGGGGGAATACCGAACACTGAAGCTTTCTTT. Its translation is CASSLERPGGIPNTEAFF.

The chain is built from TRBV5-3 and TRBJ1-6; TRBD1 agrees at 9 bases. TRBV5-3 is identified as an open reading frame with a role that is uncertain. CDR3 length: 14 amino acids. The junction had 4 bases not matched to a gene; V was cut back by 4 bases and J by 8 bases. The CDR3 loop is CARSPGTGYSPLHF. The DNA of the CDR3 is TGTGCCAGAAGCCCCGGGACAGGGTATTCACCCCTCCACTTT.

V and J are TRBV21-1 and TRBJ1-1; TRBD1, the table's D call, was not compared with the DNA. TRBV21-1 is flagged as a pseudogene. The CDR3 is 13 amino acids. The CDR3, as DNA: TGTGCCAGCAGCGACAGGGAGGAAGCTGAAGCTTTCTTT. Its translation is CASSDREEAEAFF.

The chain carries TRBV18 and TRBJ2-7; D is undetermined. The CDR3 extends over 11 amino acids. Trimming took off 5 bases at V and 3 bases at J, with 5 bases between the two ends. Germline values: CDR1 KGHSH, CDR2 LQKENI. The CDR3 DNA sequence: TGTGCCAGCTCAACTAACTACGAGCAGTACTTC. This encodes CASSTNYEQYF.

J is TRBJ1-2 and V is TRBV2; D gene unclear. The germline V and J ends were trimmed by 1 base and 0 bases, with 6 bases remaining between them. This CDR3 region has 14 residues. Germline V CDR1 and CDR2: SNHLY, FYNNEI. The chain's CDR3 is CASSEDLANYGYTF. CDR3 bases: TGTGCCAGCAGTGAAGACTTAGCTAACTATGGCTACACCTTC.

The chain combines TRBV7-9 with TRBJ1-1, with D unclear. Germline V gene sequence: CDR1 SEHNR, CDR2 FQNEAQ (reference sequence). With 4 bases removed from V and 8 bases from J, the gap between germline ends came to 11 bases. This CDR3 is built from 12 residues. This CDR3 reads CASSYNPGEAFF. DNA for the CDR3: TGTGCCAGCAGCTACAACCCGGGGGAAGCTTTCTTT.

The chain couples TRBV30 to TRBJ1-5; TRBD1 might be the D (5 bases). Germline CDR1 reads GTSNPN; CDR2 reads SVGIG (reference sequence). CDR3 length equals 13 residues. V lost 2 bases and J lost 2, with 7 bases in between. CDR3 in amino acids: CAWSSGRNQPQHF. DNA of the CDR3: TGTGCCTGGAGTTCAGGGCGCAATCAGCCCCAGCATTTT.

The chain recombines TRBV3-1 (or the pseudogene TRBV3-2) with TRBJ1-3, with D unclear. Germline V gives CDR1 LGHDT, CDR2 YNNKEL (reference sequence). The CDR3 extends over 18 amino acids. V was clipped by 0 bases and J by 0 bases, with 15 bases between them. CDR3 in amino acids: CASSQEVFTELSGNTIYF. CDR3 in DNA: TGTGCCAGCAGCCAAGAGGTGTTTACAGAACTCTCTGGAAACACCATATATTTT.